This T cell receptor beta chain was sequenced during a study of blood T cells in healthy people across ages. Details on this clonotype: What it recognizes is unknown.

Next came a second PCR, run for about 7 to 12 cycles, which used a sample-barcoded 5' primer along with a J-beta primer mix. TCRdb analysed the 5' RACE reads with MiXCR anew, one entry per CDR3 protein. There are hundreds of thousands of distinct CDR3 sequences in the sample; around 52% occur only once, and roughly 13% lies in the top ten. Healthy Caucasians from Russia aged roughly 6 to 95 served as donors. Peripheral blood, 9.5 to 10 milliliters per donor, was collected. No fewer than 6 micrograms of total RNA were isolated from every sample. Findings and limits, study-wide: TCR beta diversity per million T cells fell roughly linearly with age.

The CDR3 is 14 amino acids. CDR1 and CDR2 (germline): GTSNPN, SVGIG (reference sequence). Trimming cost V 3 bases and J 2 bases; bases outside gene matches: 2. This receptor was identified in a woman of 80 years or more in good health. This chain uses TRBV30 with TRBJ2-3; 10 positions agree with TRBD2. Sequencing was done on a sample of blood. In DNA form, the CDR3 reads TGTGCCTGGAGACTAGCGGGGCCCACAGATACGCAGTATTTT. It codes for CAWRLAGPTDTQYF. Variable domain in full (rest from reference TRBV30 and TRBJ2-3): SQTIHQWPATLVQPVGSPLSLECTVEGTSNPNLYWYRQAAGRGLQLLFYSVGIGQISSEVPQNLSASRPQDRQFILSSKKLLLSDSGFYLCAWRLAGPTDTQYFGPGTRLTVL.